This TCR beta chain was retrieved from a study of breast tumors, draining lymph nodes, adjacent tissues. Overall study results and limits: Compared with lymph nodes, tumors were less diverse; compared with nontumor tissue, more. Tumor and nontumor repertoires were significantly more similar in luminal-like than in basal-like breast cancer. Most tumor T cells seemingly derive from lymph node, then expand in tumor.

Germline CDR1 is DFQATT and CDR2 is SNEGSKA (reference sequence). The CDR3 spans 15 residues. Via MiXCR, TCRdb re-called the multiplex PCR reads, giving one row per CDR3 protein. The sample comprises around 70,000 distinct CDR3 sequences, around two fifths of which are singletons, and over 7.5% rests with the top ten. The table lists this clonotype with a few counts. Antigen unknown. The TCR comes from a female donor with breast cancer. Some clones in this sample may be carry-over from other donors' samples. The sequencing sample was made of breast tumor tissue. The gene calls are TRBV20-1 and TRBJ2-7; D possibly corresponds to TRBD2 (6 bases). As DNA, the CDR3 is TGCAGCGCCCGGGGGTTGCGCGGCTGGAGGGACGAGCAGTACTTC. Its protein product is CSARGLRGWRDEQYF.